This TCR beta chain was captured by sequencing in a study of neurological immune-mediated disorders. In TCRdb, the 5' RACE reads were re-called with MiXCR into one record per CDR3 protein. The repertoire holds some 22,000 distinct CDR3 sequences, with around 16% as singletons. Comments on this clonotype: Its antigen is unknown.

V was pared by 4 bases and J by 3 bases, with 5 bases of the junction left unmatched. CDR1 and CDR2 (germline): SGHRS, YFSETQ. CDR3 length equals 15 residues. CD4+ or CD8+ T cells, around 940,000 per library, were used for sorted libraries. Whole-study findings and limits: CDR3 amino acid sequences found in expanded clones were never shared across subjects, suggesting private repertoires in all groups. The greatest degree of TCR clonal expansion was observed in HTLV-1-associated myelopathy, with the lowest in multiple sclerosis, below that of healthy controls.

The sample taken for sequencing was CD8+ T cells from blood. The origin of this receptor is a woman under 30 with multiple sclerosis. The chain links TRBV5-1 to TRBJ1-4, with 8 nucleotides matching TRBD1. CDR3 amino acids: CASSPDRAPNEKLFF. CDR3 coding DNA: TGCGCCAGCAGCCCGGACAGGGCCCCTAATGAAAAACTGTTTTTT. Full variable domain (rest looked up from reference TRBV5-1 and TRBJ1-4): KAGVTQTPRYLIKTRGQQVTLSCSPISGHRSVSWYQQTPGQGLQFLFEYFSETQRNKGNFPGRFSGRQFSNSRSEMNVSTLELGDSALYLCASSPDRAPNEKLFFGSGTQLSVL.